Presented here are 11 T cell receptor beta chains from one specimen sequenced in a study of OX40 agonist ivuxolimab in advanced cancers. Some clones are missing from TCRdb's copy, which holds only in-frame ones; the method was immunoSEQ multiplex PCR. The repertoire holds 65,000 to 85,000 clones, with 80% to 95% as singletons. The material sequenced was CD4+ or CD8+ T cells sorted from blood, taken in a trial of the OX40 agonist ivuxolimab. The receptor source for this set is an adult with an advanced solid tumor such as melanoma, head and neck, liver or kidney cancer.

CDR3 in DNA: TGTGCCAGCAGTTACCCACCCCGGGTCTCGAACTACGAGCAGTACTTC. Protein product: CASSYPPRVSNYEQYF. The chain recombines TRBV6-6 with TRBJ2-7; D not certain. Trimming took 2 bases from V and 3 from J, leaving 17 bases between them. Germline CDR1 and CDR2: MNHNY and SVGAGI (reference sequence). The CDR3 totals 16 residues.

The chain joins TRBV19 to TRBJ1-2, with TRBD1 matching 8 bases. The V gene end was trimmed by 1 base and the J gene end by 6 bases; junction bases not matched to a gene: 4. The germline CDR1 and CDR2 sequences are LNHDA and SQIVND (reference sequence). The CDR3 is made up of 14 amino acids. The CDR3 bases are TGTGCCAGTAGTATAGGCCGGGACAGGAATGGCTACACCTTC. The encoded protein is CASSIGRDRNGYTF.

The chain joins TRBV19 to TRBJ2-7, with unresolved D. Per germline, CDR1 LNHDA and CDR2 SQIVND (reference sequence). The length of the CDR3 is 15 residues. With 0 bases removed from V and 6 bases from J, the gap between germline ends came to 15 bases. For the CDR3, the DNA is TGTGCCAGTAGTATAGATCTTCTGGGATCGGTCGAGCAGTACTTC. Translation: CASSIDLLGSVEQYF.

This clone was recorded only once. The chain combines TRBV7-8 with TRBJ2-3; 11 nucleotides match TRBD2. Germline values: CDR1 SGHVS, CDR2 FQNEAQ. The V segment lost 6 bases and the J segment 1 base; nucleotides outside the gene matches: 3. The CDR3 length is 15 residues. CDR3 sequence reads: CASRELAGGTDTQYF. The CDR3 DNA reads TGTGCCAGCAGGGAACTAGCGGGGGGCACAGATACGCAGTATTTT.

The chain couples TRBV7-7 to TRBJ1-1; no firm D call. V shed 6 bases and J shed 3 bases, with 14 bases lying between them. The germline V gene has CDR1 SSHAT and CDR2 FNYEAQ (reference sequence). CDR3 length: 14 residues. CDR3 residues: CASSPVGMDTEAFF. In DNA, the CDR3 is TGTGCCAGCAGTCCCGTCGGGATGGACACTGAAGCTTTCTTT. The whole variable domain, filled in from reference TRBV7-7 and TRBJ1-1, reads GAGVSQSPRYKVTKRGQDVTLRCDPISSHATLYWYQQALGQGPEFLTYFNYEAQPDKSGLPSDRFSAERPEGSISTLTIQRTEQRDSAMYRCASSPVGMDTEAFFGQGTRLTVV.

The chain has TRBV7-7 and TRBJ2-2; D is undetermined. The V gene's germline CDR1 is SSHAT and CDR2 FNYEAQ (reference sequence). This CDR3 has 16 residues. This CDR3 is CASRSPPGPNTGELFF. As DNA, the CDR3 is TGTGCTAGCCGATCCCCCCCGGGCCCGAACACCGGGGAGCTGTTTTTT. The variable domain in full, with the rest retrieved from reference TRBV7-7 and TRBJ2-2, is GAGVSQSPRYKVTKRGQDVTLRCDPISSHATLYWYQQALGQGPEFLTYFNYEAQPDKSGLPSDRFSAERPEGSISTLTIQRTEQRDSAMYRCASRSPPGPNTGELFFGEGSRLTVL.

About this clone itself: One end of the junction is discordant with germline, which a read error may explain. This chain links TRBV27 with TRBJ1-2; no firm D call. Germline assignment: CDR1 MNHEY and CDR2 SMNVEV (reference sequence). The CDR3 contains 13 residues. The DNA for the CDR3 is TGTACCAGCAGTACGACACGGTACTATGGCTACACCTTC. Amino acids: CTSSTTRYYGYTF.

The V call is TRBV19, the J call TRBJ2-7, with 7 positions matching TRBD1. V shed 5 bases, J shed 2 bases, and the junction held 3 bases outside the gene matches. The germline V gene has CDR1 LNHDA and CDR2 SQIVND (reference sequence). The CDR3 spans 13 residues. For the CDR3, the DNA is TGTGCCAGTAGTTTCGGGACAGCCTACGAGCAGTACTTC. Translating it yields CASSFGTAYEQYF.

The genes are TRBV9 and TRBJ1-2, with 8 bases lining up with TRBD1. This CDR3 is 13 amino acids long. Looked up from germline, CDR1 is SGDLS and CDR2 is YYNGEE. V lost 0 bases, J lost 6 bases, and 1 base stayed unmatched. The CDR3 region has the DNA TGTGCCAGCAGCGTAGGACAGGGGAATGGCTACACCTTC. Its protein product is CASSVGQGNGYTF.

The chain uses TRBV7-7 and TRBJ2-2, with TRBD1 matching 8 bases. The V and J ends lost 4 bases and 6 bases, in that order; junction bases with no gene match: 10. The length of the CDR3 is 16 residues. CDR1 and CDR2 from the germline V gene are SSHAT and FNYEAQ (reference sequence). The CDR3 region has the DNA TGTGCCAGCAGCTCAAGCTGGACAGGGTTCGCCGGGGAGCTGTTTTTT. Translating it yields CASSSSWTGFAGELFF.

This sequence joins TRBV9 and TRBJ2-3; no clear D gene. The CDR3 spans 13 residues. V was cut by 0 bases and J by 4 bases, with 6 bases left in between. The V gene's germline CDR1 is SGDLS and CDR2 YYNGEE. The CDR3 DNA sequence: TGTGCCAGCAGCGTAGGAACACCAGATACGCAGTATTTT. It codes for CASSVGTPDTQYF. The full variable domain, completed using reference TRBV9 and TRBJ2-3, is DSGVTQTPKHLITATGQRVTLRCSPRSGDLSVYWYQQSLDQGLQFLIQYYNGEERAKGNILERFSAQQFPDLHSELNLSSLELGDSALYFCASSVGTPDTQYFGPGTRLTVL.